This TCR beta chain came from a study of T cell responses to AZD1222 COVID-19 vaccine. Points on this clone: Its antigen is not known.

General observations from the study: Samples come after the peak T cell response, not at day 14. In the spike-specific TCR repertoire, nearly half reportedly target unmutated variant regions. There were mostly white British donors and more females than males, and clonal diversity was possibly underestimated.

The protocol was immunoSEQ multiplex PCR, while the TCRdb copy is restricted to in-frame clones and leaves out a portion. This sample has more than 150,000 clones, with around 90% found just once. This sequence originates from an adult in good health. The sequencing used peripheral blood, collected on day 0 of AZD1222 vaccination.

The CDR3 DNA sequence: TGCGCCAGCAGCTTGGGGCAAGAGACCCAGTACTTC. This codes for CASSLGQETQYF. The rearrangement links TRBV5-1 to TRBJ2-5; D gene uncertain. Looked up from germline, CDR1 is SGHRS and CDR2 is YFSETQ. The CDR3 sequence is 12 residues long. Trimming pared 0 bases from V and 2 bases from J, leaving 2 bases between. The full variable domain, its missing parts supplied by reference TRBV5-1 and TRBJ2-5, is KAGVTQTPRYLIKTRGQQVTLSCSPISGHRSVSWYQQTPGQGLQFLFEYFSETQRNKGNFPGRFSGRQFSNSRSEMNVSTLELGDSALYLCASSLGQETQYFGPGTRLLVL.